A single sample is the source of the 21 T cell receptor beta chains below, sequenced in a study of shared clonotypes between healthy human individuals. This table comes from immunoSEQ multiplex PCR, and its TCRdb copy is limited to in-frame clones, with some not included. The data hold 2 million to 3 million clones, with approximately 93% observed a single time. The sequenced sample was naive CD4+ T cells from PBMCs. Stated subset: CD45RA+ positively selected. These receptors were obtained from a young man in good health. Some clones in this sample may be carry-over from other donors' samples.

Details on this clone: One end of the junction is discordant with germline, which a read error may explain. The V gene is TRBV29-1, the J gene TRBJ1-1, with unresolved D. Germline V gene data show CDR1 as SQVTM and CDR2 as ANQGSEA. This CDR3 spans 11 amino acids. The CDR3 here is CSVEDFMGVKF. The CDR3 bases are TGCAGCGTTGAAGATTTCATGGGAGTGAAATTT.

Concerning this clone: Additional DNA sequences in this sample encode the identical CDR3. This chain connects TRBV9 to TRBJ1-4; D not certain. Trimming shortened V by 5 bases and J by 0 bases, and 11 bases separated the two germline ends. Germline CDR1 SGDLS, CDR2 YYNGEE. The CDR3 length is 15 residues. The CDR3 reads CASSVTGTTNEKLFF. The CDR3 coding sequence is TGTGCCAGCAGTGTTACCGGAACAACTAATGAAAAACTGTTTTTT.

The chain links TRBV6-6 to TRBJ1-3; D call uncertain. CDR1 is MNHNY and CDR2 is SVGAGI in the germline V gene (reference sequence). V lost 6 bases and J 0 bases, leaving 9 bases between the germline ends. The CDR3 covers 14 residues. The CDR3 spells CASRPGRSGNTIYF. In nucleotides, the CDR3 is TGTGCCAGCAGACCGGGCCGCTCTGGAAACACCATATATTTT.

The chain couples TRBV14 to TRBJ2-1; no clear D. The CDR3 sequence is 14 residues long. V was trimmed by 4 bases and J by 5 bases, leaving 12 bases between them. CDR1 and CDR2 from the germline V gene are SGHDN and FVKESK. CDR3 sequence reads: CASSLGSSNNEQFF. CDR3 bases: TGTGCCAGCAGCCTCGGAAGCAGCAACAATGAGCAGTTCTTC.

The chain is built from TRBV29-1 and TRBJ1-1; unclear D gene. Trimming cost V 6 bases and J 7 bases, with 9 bases left between them. Germline V CDR1 and CDR2: SQVTM, ANQGSEA. The CDR3 length is 10 residues. Here the CDR3 DNA reads TGCAGCGTCGCGGCGAATGAAGCTTTCTTT. Translating it yields CSVAANEAFF.

The count of this clone is one. V is TRBV5-1 and J is TRBJ1-1; 8 bases line up with TRBD1. This CDR3 spans 17 amino acids. V shed 0 bases, J shed 1 base, and the junction held 8 bases outside the gene matches. CDR1 is SGHRS, CDR2 YFSETQ, per germline. For the CDR3, the DNA is TGCGCCAGCAGCTTGGCGGCAGGGGGCGTGGGGAACACTGAAGCTTTCTTT. It codes for CASSLAAGGVGNTEAFF.

This clone has more than one count but fewer than ten. Other nucleotide sequences in the sample specify the same CDR3. This chain uses TRBV7-9 with TRBJ1-1; TRBD1 is a possible D gene (5 bases). The CDR3 has 14 residues. The ends were cut back, 0 bases at V and 1 base at J, with 6 bases in the middle. CDR1 is SEHNR, CDR2 FQNEAQ, per germline (reference sequence). The CDR3 coding sequence is TGTGCCAGCAGCTTAGCTCAGGGGAACACTGAAGCTTTCTTT. Translating gives CASSLAQGNTEAFF.

The chain combines TRBV4-1 with TRBJ2-3; D is possibly TRBD1 (6 bases). Germline V CDR1 and CDR2: MGHRA, YSYEKL. With 4 bases removed from V and 1 base from J, the gap between germline ends came to 12 bases. The CDR3 consists of 15 residues. The CDR3 nucleotides are TGCGCCAGCAGCCGAACAGGGAGCGGCACAGATACGCAGTATTTT. Translated, it gives CASSRTGSGTDTQYF.

The V call is TRBV6-5, the J call TRBJ1-5; D is possibly TRBD1 (5 bases). With 6 bases removed from V and 10 bases from J, the gap between germline ends came to 16 bases. The CDR3 length is 13 residues. CDR1 MNHEY and CDR2 SVGAGI come from the germline V gene. Here the CDR3 DNA reads TGTGCCAGCAGGGGGGACGGCGGGAAACCCCAGCATTTT. Its translation is CASRGDGGKPQHF.

This chain links TRBV7-9 with TRBJ2-2; 8 bases line up with TRBD2. Germline CDR1 and CDR2: SEHNR and FQNEAQ (reference sequence). The CDR3 contains 18 residues. V lost 4 bases to trimming and J lost 2 bases; unmatched junction nucleotides: 12. CDR3 sequence: CASSSPRAGVPNTGELFF. For the CDR3, the DNA is TGTGCCAGCAGCTCACCCCGAGCGGGAGTTCCAAACACCGGGGAGCTGTTTTTT.

The chain combines TRBV28 with TRBJ2-7; no definite D call. The germline CDR1 and CDR2 sequences are MDHEN and SYDVKM. V gave up 9 bases and J gave up 3 bases, with 24 bases separating them. The CDR3 length is 16 residues. The CDR3, as DNA: TGTGCCAGTAATTCAAGGGCCCGGGCCTCAATCTACGAGCAGTACTTC. Translated, it gives CASNSRARASIYEQYF.

This clone was counted a few times. V is TRBV6-1 and J is TRBJ1-4; D is uncertain. The germline CDR1 and CDR2 sequences are MNHNS and SASEGT. V was pared by 4 bases and J by 0 bases, with 6 bases between. The length of the CDR3 is 14 residues. The CDR3 reads CASSVVSTNEKLFF. Written as DNA, the CDR3 is TGTGCCAGCAGTGTTGTGTCAACTAATGAAAAACTGTTTTTT.

V is TRBV18 and J is TRBJ2-7; 7 nucleotides align to TRBD2. The germline V gene has CDR1 KGHSH and CDR2 LQKENI. V was pared by 2 bases and J by 5 bases, with 12 bases of the junction left unmatched. This CDR3 is built from 16 residues. DNA for the CDR3: TGTGCCAGCTCACCAACGTTATCCCGGGGGGTAGACGAGCAGTACTTC. This codes for CASSPTLSRGVDEQYF.

This clone has a single count. The chain has TRBV30 and TRBJ2-7; TRBD2 aligns across 7 bases. Trimming took 1 base from V and 5 from J; bases not matched to a gene: 14. Germline V gives CDR1 GTSNPN, CDR2 SVGIG (reference sequence). CDR3 length equals 16 residues. This CDR3 reads CAWSAPGGGRLNEQYF. The CDR3 region has the DNA TGTGCCTGGAGTGCCCCAGGAGGCGGGAGACTCAACGAGCAGTACTTC.

The J gene is TRBJ1-5, the V gene TRBV2; no definite D call. Germline CDR1 and CDR2: SNHLY and FYNNEI. The CDR3 contains 14 residues. V lost 4 bases and J lost 1, with 8 bases in between. This CDR3 reads CASSVSGSNQPQHF. The DNA of the CDR3 is TGTGCCAGCAGTGTCTCCGGGAGCAATCAGCCCCAGCATTTT.

Worth noting for this clone: Other DNA sequences from this sample encode an identical CDR3 as well. The chain combines TRBV30 with TRBJ1-5, with D perhaps matching TRBD1 (6 bases). Germline V gene lookup returns CDR1 GTSNPN and CDR2 SVGIG (reference sequence). The V end lost 0 bases, the J end lost 7 bases, and 10 bases lay between the germline ends. The CDR3 has 13 amino acids. The CDR3 region is CAWSVSRGQPQHF. DNA of the CDR3: TGTGCCTGGAGTGTAAGCAGGGGCCAGCCCCAGCATTTT.

The chain recombines TRBV5-1 with TRBJ2-7; 9 nucleotides match TRBD1. The CDR3 covers 14 residues. Unmatched junction bases numbered 6, after V lost 2 bases and J lost 6 bases. Germline CDR1 reads SGHRS; CDR2 reads YFSETQ. The chain's CDR3 is CASSLKQGAGEQYF. CDR3 nucleotides: TGCGCCAGCAGCTTAAAACAGGGGGCTGGCGAGCAGTACTTC.

The gene calls are TRBV28 and TRBJ2-1; 10 bases map to TRBD2. V lost 11 bases, J lost 7 bases, and 14 bases stayed unmatched. This CDR3 is built from 15 residues. Looked up from germline, CDR1 is MDHEN and CDR2 is SYDVKM. The CDR3 spells CAGPALAGGGNEQFF. The CDR3 coding sequence is TGTGCCGGTCCAGCCTTAGCGGGAGGAGGAAATGAGCAGTTCTTC.

This chain uses TRBV11-2 with TRBJ1-2; D not certain. This CDR3 comprises 12 residues. Between the trimmed V and J ends, which lost 8 bases and 4 bases, there was a span of 11 bases. The germline CDR1 and CDR2 sequences are SGHAT and FQNNGV. The CDR3 coding sequence is TGTGCCAGCGGAGGCGAGGGCTATGGCTACACCTTC. This codes for CASGGEGYGYTF. The whole variable domain, filled in from reference TRBV11-2 and TRBJ1-2, reads EAGVAQSPRYKIIEKRQSVAFWCNPISGHATLYWYQQILGQGPKLLIQFQNNGVVDDSQLPKDRFSAERLKGVDSTLKIQPAKLEDSAVYLCASGGEGYGYTFGSGTRLTVV.

This clone was observed a single time. The chain carries TRBV15 and TRBJ1-3, with D maybe TRBD1 (6 bases). The V end lost 7 bases, the J end lost 0 bases, and 16 bases lay between the germline ends. Germline CDR1 is LNHNV and CDR2 is YYDKDF (reference sequence). This CDR3 comprises 16 residues. CDR3 nucleotide sequence: TGTGCCACCACCTCCGGGACATCGCTCTCTGGAAACACCATATATTTT. Residues: CATTSGTSLSGNTIYF.

The chain carries TRBV7-2 and TRBJ1-1; D remains unclear. The CDR3 runs to 15 residues. V gave up 1 base and J gave up 1 base, with 10 bases separating them. Per germline, CDR1 SGHTA and CDR2 FQGNSA. The CDR3 DNA reads TGTGCCAGCAGCTTAGGAGACCCGAGGAACACTGAAGCTTTCTTT. Protein product: CASSLGDPRNTEAFF.